This T cell receptor (beta chain) comes out of a study of post-analysis software for immune sequencing data. General observations from the study: Samples from one preparation batch, clustered by F measure, grouped strongly together. Patients had higher frequencies than controls of five or six TRBV segments, including TRBV5-6, TRBV5-1 and TRBV20-1. Controls significantly exceeded multiple sclerosis patients in normalized Chao1 diversity.

Comment on this clonotype: As yet, its antigen is unknown.

V lost 0 bases, J lost 0 bases, and 13 bases lay in between. Germline CDR1 is MNHEY and CDR2 is SVGAGI. CDR3 length: 17 amino acids. Tagging with unique molecular identifiers was a feature of the TCR beta cDNA libraries. TCRdb itself ran the PCR reads through MiXCR, one entry per CDR3 protein. The sample shows some 190,000 distinct CDR3 sequences, approximately 28% of them seen only once. The source of this sequence is a girl under 18 with multiple sclerosis. The rearrangement links TRBV6-5 to TRBJ2-3; no firm D call. Sequenced: blood. The CDR3 DNA sequence: TGTGCCAGCAGTTACTCGATAGGCGCCGCTAGCACAGATACGCAGTATTTT. Translating gives CASSYSIGAASTDTQYF.